Below, one T cell receptor (beta chain) is given with its context. Deletions cut 1 base from V and 1 base from J, with 10 bases between. The CDR3 has 15 residues. Germline V gene sequence: CDR1 KGHSH, CDR2 LQKENI. Data came from immunoSEQ multiplex PCR; TCRdb stores just in-frame clones and leaves some out. The profile shows about 480,000 clones, over 75% of them singletons. These data belong to a study of blood T cell repertoires in COVID-19. This chain connects TRBV18 to TRBJ1-1, with D perhaps matching TRBD1 (6 bases). Sequenced material: PBMCs or T cells enriched from blood (not recorded which). The sequence was obtained from a woman aged 40 to 55 who had recovered from COVID-19. In DNA form, the CDR3 reads TGTGCCAGCTCACCACGGGGGGGGCAGAACACTGAAGCTTTCTTT. Its translation: CASSPRGGQNTEAFF.